The 5 T cell receptor beta chains below come from one sample, sequenced in a study of T cell changes during pregnancy in multiple sclerosis. Measured with immunoSEQ multiplex PCR; TCRdb has only the in-frame clones, and not every one. The top ten clones hold approximately 0.21% of a sample with tens of thousands of clones, 92% of them seen once. The specimen was CD4+ T cells from peripheral blood mononuclear cells, collected in the second trimester of pregnancy. The receptors stem from a female donor with multiple sclerosis, enrolled in a pregnancy study.

CDR3 protein: CSVLKTVADTQYF. CDR3 bases: TGCAGCGTCCTCAAAACTGTGGCAGATACGCAGTATTTT. The V and J genes are TRBV29-1 and TRBJ2-3; D is unresolved. The V gene's germline CDR1 is SQVTM and CDR2 ANQGSEA. The V gene lost 6 bases and the J gene lost 4 bases, with 14 bases spanning the gap. The CDR3 is 13 residues long.

This clone was recorded only once. At one of its ends the junction is not consistent with the germline gene, which may arise from a read error. The chain recombines TRBV10-3 with TRBJ1-3; no definite D call. This CDR3 has 12 amino acids. Germline CDR1 ENHRY, CDR2 SYGVKD. CDR3: CAISEATAAYRF. The CDR3 DNA sequence: TGTGCCATCAGTGAGGCGACCGCCGCTTACAGATTT.

The rearrangement links TRBV19 to TRBJ2-7; 13 bases are shared with TRBD2. CDR1 and CDR2 (germline): LNHDA, SQIVND (reference sequence). The CDR3 extends over 15 amino acids. The J segment lost 3 bases and the V segment lost 5 bases, leaving 4 bases of the junction unmatched. CDR3 protein: CASSPGTSGIYEQYF. The CDR3 DNA reads TGTGCCAGTAGTCCCGGGACTAGCGGGATCTACGAGCAGTACTTC.

The CDR3 region has the DNA TGCGCCAGCAGCTTGGAACAGCAGGGGACAGATACGCAGTATTTT. It encodes CASSLEQQGTDTQYF. The gene calls are TRBV5-1 and TRBJ2-3; possibly TRBD1 for D (6 bases). V was shortened by 0 bases and J by 3 bases, with 11 bases between the two germline ends. The CDR3 has 15 amino acids. The V gene's germline CDR1 is SGHRS and CDR2 YFSETQ.

V is TRBV7-2 and J is TRBJ2-1; 7 bases map to TRBD2. The CDR3 runs 16 residues. Looked up from germline, CDR1 is SGHTA and CDR2 is FQGNSA. Trimming took 5 bases from V and 0 from J; bases not matched to a gene: 7. The DNA for the CDR3 is TGTGCCAGCAGCCGGCTAGCGGAAAGCTCCTACAATGAGCAGTTCTTC. Protein sequence: CASSRLAESSYNEQFF.